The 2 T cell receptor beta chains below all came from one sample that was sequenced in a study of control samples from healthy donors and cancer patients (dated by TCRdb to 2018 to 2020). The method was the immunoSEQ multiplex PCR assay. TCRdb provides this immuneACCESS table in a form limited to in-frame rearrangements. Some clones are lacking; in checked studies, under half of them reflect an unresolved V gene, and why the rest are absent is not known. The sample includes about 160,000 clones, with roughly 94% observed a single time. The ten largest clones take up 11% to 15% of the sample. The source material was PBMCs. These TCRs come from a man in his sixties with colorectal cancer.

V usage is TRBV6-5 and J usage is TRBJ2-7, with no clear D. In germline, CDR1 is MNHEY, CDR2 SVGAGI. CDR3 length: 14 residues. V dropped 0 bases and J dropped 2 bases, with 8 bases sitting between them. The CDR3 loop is CASSYSTVPYEQYF. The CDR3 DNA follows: TGTGCCAGCAGTTACTCCACAGTCCCCTACGAGCAGTACTTC.

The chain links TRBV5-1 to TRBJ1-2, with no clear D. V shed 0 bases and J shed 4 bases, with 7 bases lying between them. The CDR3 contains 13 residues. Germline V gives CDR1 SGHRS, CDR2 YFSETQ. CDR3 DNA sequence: TGCGCCAGCAGCTTGGAGGCAGGCTATGGCTACACCTTC. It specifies CASSLEAGYGYTF. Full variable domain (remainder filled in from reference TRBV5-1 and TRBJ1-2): KAGVTQTPRYLIKTRGQQVTLSCSPISGHRSVSWYQQTPGQGLQFLFEYFSETQRNKGNFPGRFSGRQFSNSRSEMNVSTLELGDSALYLCASSLEAGYGYTFGSGTRLTVV.